This is a list of T cell receptor beta chains from one sample in a study of blood T cell repertoires in COVID-19. The assay was immunoSEQ multiplex PCR, and TCRdb's table has in-frame clones only and misses some. The data contain about 200,000 clones, 81% of them singletons. The material sequenced was PBMCs or T cells enriched from blood (not recorded which). The receptors originated from a woman aged 45 to 65 with acute COVID-19. The conserved cysteine and the conserved F or W are not part of the CDR3 here.

>TRBJ1-5|TRBV27
ASSSHDRRDSNQPQH
>TRBJ1-1|TRBV5-8
ASSLRDIRPEAF
>TRBJ1-2|TRBV4-1
ASSGHAYGYT
>TRBJ2-7|TRBV28
ASSLLAGEAY
>TRBJ1-1|TRBV2
ASSVMGQRTEAF
>TRBJ1-5|TRBV4-1
ASSPNIDSNQPQH
>TRBJ2-3|TRBV28
ATHEVGDTQY
>TRBJ2-5|TRBV7-6
ASTTNSGGGGETQY
>TRBJ1-6|TRBV9
ASSVGQGNSPLH
>TRBJ1-5|TRBV18
ASSNGEGTVQPQH
>TRBJ2-7|TRBV10-3
AIWASGDEQY
>TRBJ1-4|TRBV4-3
ASSQSATNEKLF
>TRBJ1-2|TRBV11-2
ASSLRQGDYGYT
>TRBJ1-5|TRBV4-2
ASSHSGTPHQPQH
>TRBJ2-2|TRBV11-2
ASRLAGGELF
>TRBJ1-2|TRBV5-1
ASRLTGTGGGYT
>TRBJ2-7|TRBV18
ASSPLLRQGHEQY
>TRBJ2-7|TRBV11-1
ASSLMAGEQY
>TRBJ2-3|TRBV5-4
ASNQGQAVTDTQY
>TRBJ2-7|TRBV28
ASSFSPVISEQY
>TRBJ2-3|TRBV11-3
ASSPGTGGLSTDTQY
>TRBJ1-4|TRBV18
ASSPPGQNNEKLF
>TRBJ2-3|TRBV7-2
ASIPSGSRTDTQY